This T cell receptor (beta chain) comes out of a study of OX40 agonist ivuxolimab in advanced cancers. Study as a whole: Every 2 weeks, ivuxolimab was infused into the patients intravenously at between 0.01 and 10 mg/kg. Partial responses were recorded for three patients, including one with hepatocellular carcinoma and two with cutaneous melanoma. Study observations and caveats: Antigen specificity of clonally expanded peripheral T cells was not established.

At baseline, cycle 4 day 1, and cycle 7 day 1, blood was sampled. As to this clone: Its target is unknown.

Germline values: CDR1 MDHEN, CDR2 SYDVKM. The germline V and J ends were trimmed by 1 base and 3 bases, with 12 bases remaining between them. This CDR3 has 15 amino acids. Here immunoSEQ multiplex PCR was the method, and the copy in TCRdb shows in-frame clones only, minus some. In the table there are fewer than 90,000 clones, about 91% of which are singletons. The V and J genes are TRBV28 and TRBJ1-2, with D tentatively TRBD1 (6 bases). The material was CD4+ or CD8+ T cells sorted from blood, obtained in a trial of the OX40 agonist ivuxolimab. This receptor was taken from an adult with an advanced solid tumor such as melanoma, head and neck, liver or kidney cancer. Here the CDR3 DNA reads TGTGCCAGCAGTTTATTGGGCAGGGGATACTATGGCTACACCTTC. Protein sequence: CASSLLGRGYYGYTF.